This TCR beta chain was found in a study of glioma-infiltrating T cells after dendritic cell vaccination. Repertoires were generated with immunoSEQ multiplex PCR, while TCRdb's copy carries only in-frame clones and drops some. Of 80,000 to 95,000 clones listed, about 85% were seen once; the top ten hold over 6.5%. The CDR3 sequence is 17 residues long. The V gene lost 6 bases and the J gene lost 2 bases, with 21 bases spanning the gap. CDR1 LGHNA and CDR2 YSLEER come from the germline V gene. Time point here: after dendritic cell vaccination, including at tumor progression/relapse. This TCR was recovered from a human donor with glioblastoma. The starting material was blood, obtained after dendritic cell vaccination. J is TRBJ2-3 and V is TRBV4-3; D not certain. The CDR3 reads CASRAEPSDSNTDTQYF. CDR3 DNA: TGCGCCAGCAGAGCCGAGCCGAGTGACTCAAACACAGATACGCAGTATTTT.